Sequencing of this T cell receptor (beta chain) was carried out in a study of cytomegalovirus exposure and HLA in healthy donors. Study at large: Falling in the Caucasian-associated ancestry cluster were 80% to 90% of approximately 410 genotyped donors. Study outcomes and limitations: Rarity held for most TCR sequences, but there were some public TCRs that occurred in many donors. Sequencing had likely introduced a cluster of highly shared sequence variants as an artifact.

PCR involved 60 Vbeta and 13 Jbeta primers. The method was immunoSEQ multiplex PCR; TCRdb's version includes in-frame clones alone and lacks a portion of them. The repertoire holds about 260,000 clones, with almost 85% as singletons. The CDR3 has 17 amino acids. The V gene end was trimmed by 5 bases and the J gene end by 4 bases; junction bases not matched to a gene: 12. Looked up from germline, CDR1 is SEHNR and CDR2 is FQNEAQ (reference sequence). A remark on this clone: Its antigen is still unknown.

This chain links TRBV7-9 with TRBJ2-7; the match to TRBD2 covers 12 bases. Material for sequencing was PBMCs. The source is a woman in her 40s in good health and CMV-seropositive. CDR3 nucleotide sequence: TGTGCCAGCAGCCGAATAGTCGGACTAGCGGGACCGTACGAGCAGTACTTC. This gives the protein CASSRIVGLAGPYEQYF.